The next 5 T cell receptor beta chains were all read from a single sample in a study of blood T cell repertoires in COVID-19. Assay used: immunoSEQ multiplex PCR; TCRdb lists only in-frame clones, some missing. The data show 70,000 or so clones, roughly 86% seen once. Sequencing was carried out using peripheral blood. The receptors were gathered from a woman aged 60-75 years with acute or convalescent COVID-19.

The chain links TRBV9 to TRBJ1-6; 7 nucleotides agree with TRBD1. V was pared by 0 bases and J by 7 bases, with 10 bases of the junction left unmatched. The CDR3 has 17 amino acids. Per the germline V gene, CDR1 is SGDLS and CDR2 is YYNGEE. CDR3 bases: TGTGCCAGCAGCGTAGAAACCACCAGGGGGAGAAATTCACCCCTCCACTTT. Translated: CASSVETTRGRNSPLHF.

The chain employs TRBV5-1 and TRBJ2-5, with 9 bases that match TRBD2. This CDR3 has 18 residues. In germline, CDR1 is SGHRS, CDR2 YFSETQ. The trim removed 2 bases at V and 5 bases at J, leaving 16 bases unmatched. The CDR3 region is CASSFQRGDVTGPETQYF. DNA for the CDR3: TGCGCCAGCAGCTTCCAGCGGGGGGATGTGACGGGTCCGGAGACCCAGTACTTC.

This clone has ten or more counts. The rearrangement links TRBV10-3 to TRBJ1-2; D not certain. The CDR3 length is 16 residues. V lost 2 bases and J lost 3, with 16 bases in between. Germline V gene lookup returns CDR1 ENHRY and CDR2 SYGVKD. CDR3 sequence reads: CAISEIGRTEDYGYTF. The DNA for the CDR3 is TGTGCCATCAGTGAGATAGGGAGGACTGAGGACTATGGCTACACCTTC.

V and J are TRBV5-6 and TRBJ1-6, with 10 bases lining up with TRBD1. Trimming removed 3 bases from V and 9 bases from J; junction bases left unmatched: 6. The CDR3 is 15 amino acids. The germline gives CDR1 SGHDT, CDR2 YYEEEE. As DNA, the CDR3 is TGTGCCAGCAGCTCTCCCGGACAGGGGGGTTCACCCCTCCACTTT. Residues: CASSSPGQGGSPLHF.

J is TRBJ1-3 and V is TRBV28, with D maybe TRBD1 (5 bases). The ends were cut back, 5 bases at V and 1 base at J, with 24 bases in the middle. The V gene's germline CDR1 is MDHEN and CDR2 SYDVKM. The CDR3 is made up of 19 amino acids. The CDR3 spells CASSPGWRGSIRSGNTIYF. CDR3 in DNA: TGTGCCAGCAGTCCCGGTTGGAGGGGTTCGATAAGGTCTGGAAACACCATATATTTT.